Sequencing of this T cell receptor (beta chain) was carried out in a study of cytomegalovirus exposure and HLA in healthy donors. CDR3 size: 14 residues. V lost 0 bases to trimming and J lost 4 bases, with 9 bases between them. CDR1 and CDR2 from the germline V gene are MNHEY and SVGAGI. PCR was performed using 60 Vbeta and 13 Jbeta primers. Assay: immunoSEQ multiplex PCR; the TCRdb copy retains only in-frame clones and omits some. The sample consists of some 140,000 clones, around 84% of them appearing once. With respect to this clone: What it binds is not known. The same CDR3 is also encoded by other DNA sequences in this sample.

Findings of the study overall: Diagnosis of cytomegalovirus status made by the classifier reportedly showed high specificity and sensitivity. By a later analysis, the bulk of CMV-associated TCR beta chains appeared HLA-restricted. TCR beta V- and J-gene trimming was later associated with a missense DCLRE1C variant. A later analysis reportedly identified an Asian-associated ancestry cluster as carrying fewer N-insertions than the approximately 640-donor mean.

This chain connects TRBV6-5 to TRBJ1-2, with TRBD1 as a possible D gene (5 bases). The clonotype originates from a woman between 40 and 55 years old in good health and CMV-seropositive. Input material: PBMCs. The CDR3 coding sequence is TGTGCCAGCAGTTACTCTGGGGGAGGCTATGGCTACACCTTC. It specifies CASSYSGGGYGYTF.